This T cell receptor beta chain was identified during a study of OX40 agonist ivuxolimab in advanced cancers. Whole-study context: Ivuxolimab doses were 0.01, 0.1, 0.3, 1.5, 3 or 10 mg/kg every 2 weeks. Study findings and constraints: By week 6 at 0.1 to 3.0 mg/kg, blood CD4+ and CD8+ T cells had expanded clonally.

Germline-derived CDR1 and CDR2 are DFQATT and SNEGSKA (reference sequence). Trimming removed 6 bases at V and 6 bases at J, with 2 bases between. There are 8 residues in the CDR3. TCRdb keeps only in-frame clones here, not all; method: immunoSEQ multiplex PCR. The repertoire holds 20,000 to 30,000 clones, 80% to 90% seen once, with over 13% in the top ten. As for this clone: Its specificity is unknown.

The sample here was CD4+ or CD8+ T cells sorted from blood, taken in a trial of the OX40 agonist ivuxolimab. This chain joins TRBV20-1 and TRBJ1-2; no firm D call. The source is an adult with an advanced solid tumor such as melanoma, head and neck, liver or kidney cancer. In DNA, the CDR3 is TGCAGTGCAGATGGCTACACCTTC. It specifies CSADGYTF.